A selection of T cell receptor beta chains follows, all from one sample in a study of cytomegalovirus exposure and HLA in healthy donors. Assay: immunoSEQ multiplex PCR; the TCRdb copy retains only in-frame clones and omits some. The data hold more than 150,000 clones, with approximately 84% observed a single time. Sample: PBMCs. These receptors were obtained from a girl between 10 and 17 years old in good health and CMV-seropositive. Both conserved end residues are trimmed from each CDR3.

V: TRBV14
J: TRBJ1-1
CDR3: ASSPRDSSNTEAF

V: TRBV28
J: TRBJ2-7
CDR3: ASKLAGGLVEQY

V: TRBV6-1
J: TRBJ1-4
CDR3: ASSEAMGANEKLF

V: TRBV19
J: TRBJ2-7
CDR3: ASSIRAGSPYEQY

V: TRBV29-1
J: TRBJ2-5
CDR3: SVVNRAAGEQY

V: TRBV6-6
J: TRBJ2-2
CDR3: ASLDRGYTGELF

V: TRBV30
J: TRBJ2-3
CDR3: AGGLAGVEGTQY

V: TRBV6-5
J: TRBJ2-5
CDR3: ASSTTGWETQY

V: TRBV4-3
J: TRBJ2-7
CDR3: ASSQQDRESYEQY

V: TRBV5-4
J: TRBJ2-1
CDR3: ASSLQREGPNEQF

V: TRBV27
J: TRBJ1-2
CDR3: ASSPLGGTGFYYGYT

V: TRBV5-4
J: TRBJ1-1
CDR3: ASSSGGQGVEAF

V: TRBV6-5
J: TRBJ2-1
CDR3: ASSFGEVGEQF

V: TRBV27
J: TRBJ1-1
CDR3: ASRDRGRSTEAF

V: TRBV13
J: TRBJ2-7
CDR3: ASSSKTGQVTYEQY

V: TRBV28
J: TRBJ2-3
CDR3: ASSRGGSTDTQY

V: TRBV9
J: TRBJ1-2
CDR3: ASSVGGGRGTGPNYGYT

V: TRBV4-3
J: TRBJ2-7
CDR3: ASSPRGRSYEQY

V: TRBV5-4
J: TRBJ1-1
CDR3: ASSLNRGQDTEAF

V: TRBV7-9
J: TRBJ2-7
CDR3: ASSLAALVPSYEQY

V: TRBV4-1
J: TRBJ2-3
CDR3: ASSQATQKRSTDTQY

V: TRBV10-1
J: TRBJ2-1
CDR3: ASTRVAGEGGNEQF